This T cell receptor beta chain was recovered during a study of shared clonotypes between healthy human individuals. In the authors' methods: Filtering differed, since immunoSEQ gave only junction sequences and no quality scores. The method was immunoSEQ multiplex PCR; TCRdb's version includes in-frame clones alone and lacks a portion of them. The V and J calls and the clone size are those of that table, but D and trimming were determined from the DNA. The sample records hundreds of thousands of clones, about 97% being singletons. Findings and caveats of the study: All-four-donor shared clonotypes had higher generation probabilities than non-shared clonotypes did. Naive subsets typically showed greater estimated richness than memory subsets.

Only CD45RO-negative cells positively selected for CCR7 counted as naive CD8 cells, so terminally differentiated effector memory CD45RA+ cells were excluded. Worth noting for this clone: What it binds is not known.

The clonotype originates from a man in his thirties or forties in good health. Sequencing used naive CD8+ T cells sorted from blood.

The CDR3 DNA follows: TGTGCCAGCAGCGACCCAAGCTCCTACAATGAGCAGTTCTTC. Translated: CASSDPSSYNEQFF. The rearrangement uses TRBV11-2 and TRBJ2-1; D unresolved. Germline lookup yields CDR1 SGHAT and CDR2 FQNNGV. This CDR3 is 14 amino acids long. V was pared by 5 bases and J by 0 bases, with 8 bases between.